Presented here are 4 T cell receptor beta chains from one specimen sequenced in a study of control samples from healthy donors and cancer patients. Sequencing used immunoSEQ multiplex PCR; TCRdb keeps in-frame clones, though not all of them. The top ten hold approximately 15% of the sample, which has some 140,000 clones, 85% to 95% seen once. Input material: PBMCs. The receptors stem from a man in his sixties with colorectal cancer.

The table lists this clone with a few counts. V gene TRBV11-2 combines with J gene TRBJ2-5, with no clear D. V gave up 2 bases and J gave up 5 bases, with 3 bases separating them. This CDR3 comprises 11 residues. Germline assignment: CDR1 SGHAT and CDR2 FQNNGV. The CDR3 nucleotides are TGTGCCAGCAGCTTACTCGAGACCCAGTACTTC. Its protein is CASSLLETQYF.

J is TRBJ2-2 and V is TRBV2; possibly TRBD2 for D (6 bases). The CDR3 has 13 amino acids. The V and J ends lost 6 bases and 4 bases respectively, with 9 bases between them. The germline V gene encodes CDR1 SNHLY and CDR2 FYNNEI. The chain's CDR3 is CASSGEATGELFF. Here the CDR3 DNA reads TGTGCCAGCAGCGGGGAGGCCACCGGGGAGCTGTTTTTT.

The V and J genes are TRBV5-1 and TRBJ2-2, with 9 bases identical to TRBD1. Looked up from germline, CDR1 is SGHRS and CDR2 is YFSETQ. Unmatched junction bases numbered 2, after V lost 5 bases and J lost 0 bases. The CDR3 has 15 residues. The CDR3 sequence is CASSRQGANTGELFF. DNA of the CDR3: TGCGCCAGCAGTCGACAGGGGGCGAACACCGGGGAGCTGTTTTTT.

This chain links TRBV25-1 with TRBJ2-7, with TRBD1 as a possible D gene (6 bases). The CDR3 extends over 14 amino acids. Germline V gene sequence: CDR1 MGHDK, CDR2 SYGVNS. V lost 10 bases and J 0 bases, leaving 16 bases between the germline ends. Here the CDR3 DNA reads TGTGCCACCTCCAACAGGGCGAGCTCCTACGAGCAGTACTTC. It codes for CATSNRASSYEQYF.